Included here is one T cell receptor (beta chain) sequence, with context. This sample is part of a study of T cell repertoires in cytomegalovirus infection. In the study overall: It can be stated that public TCR beta signatures indicated CMV infection as well as a matching HLA type.

Trimming removed 6 bases from V and 2 bases from J; junction bases left unmatched: 0. This CDR3 has 14 residues. Germline CDR1 reads SQVTM; CDR2 reads ANQGSEA. TCRdb reprocessed the reads via MiXCR and lists one record per CDR3 protein. The sample gives 310,000 or so distinct CDR3 sequences, roughly 26% of which show up once; 11% to 15% is in the top ten. Input material: PBMCs. The chain recombines TRBV29-1 with TRBJ2-5; 16 bases match TRBD2. The receptor's source is a human donor in good health (CMV status not recorded). Some clones in this sample may be carry-over from other donors' samples. For the CDR3, the DNA is TGCAGCGTGGGACTAGCGGGGGGGCAAGAGACCCAGTACTTC. It encodes CSVGLAGGQETQYF.